Shown below are 15 T cell receptor beta chains from a single sample sequenced in a study of blood T cell repertoires in COVID-19. Produced via immunoSEQ multiplex PCR; TCRdb's table is partial and in-frame only. The table shows a few hundred thousand clones, with 89% occurring only once. The source material was peripheral blood. The receptors come from a woman aged 55-75 years with COVID-19, enrolled during active disease.

This clone was seen a single time. V gene TRBV19 combines with J gene TRBJ1-2; D is possibly TRBD1 (6 bases). The germline V and J ends were trimmed by 5 bases and 4 bases, with 17 bases remaining between them. The CDR3 totals 15 residues. Germline assignment: CDR1 LNHDA and CDR2 SQIVND (reference sequence). The CDR3 loop reads CASSAGGGRAYGYTF. CDR3 DNA: TGTGCCAGTAGTGCGGGCGGGGGGCGCGCCTATGGCTACACCTTC.

This rearrangement joins TRBV7-3 to TRBJ2-1; 8 bases align to TRBD1. Germline CDR1 SGHTA, CDR2 FQGTGA. With 2 bases clipped from V and 2 bases from J, the junction kept 2 bases outside the gene matches. There are 15 residues in the CDR3. As DNA, the CDR3 is TGTGCCAGCAGCTTAGGGACAGGACCCTACAATGAGCAGTTCTTC. It specifies CASSLGTGPYNEQFF.

V usage is TRBV28 and J usage is TRBJ1-4; 11 nucleotides agree with TRBD1. V shed 6 bases and J 2 bases; nucleotides not matched to a gene: 8. Germline CDR1 and CDR2: MDHEN and SYDVKM. The CDR3 extends over 17 amino acids. CDR3 nucleotide sequence: TGTGCCAGCAGACCCCCGGGACAGGGGGTCACTAATGAAAAACTGTTTTTT. Residues: CASRPPGQGVTNEKLFF.

A single count supports this clone. This rearrangement joins TRBV6-5 to TRBJ1-2; a possible D gene is TRBD1 (6 bases). Germline assignment: CDR1 MNHEY and CDR2 SVGAGI. This CDR3 comprises 14 residues. Trimming removed 6 bases from V and 8 bases from J, with 19 bases in between. The CDR3 protein is CASRPTGPGIGYTF. The CDR3 DNA follows: TGTGCCAGCAGGCCGACAGGTCCCGGTATCGGCTACACCTTC.

The chain couples TRBV28 to TRBJ2-1; 7 bases line up with TRBD1. Germline CDR1 reads MDHEN; CDR2 reads SYDVKM. V trimming: 5 bases; J trimming: 6 bases; junction bases outside the gene matches: 4. The length of the CDR3 is 13 residues. CDR3 in DNA: TGTGCCAGCAGTCCGCCAGGGGGCAATGAGCAGTTCTTC. The encoded protein is CASSPPGGNEQFF.

The chain joins TRBV6-5 to TRBJ1-2; D is perhaps TRBD1 (6 bases). Trimming removed 10 bases at V and 4 bases at J, with 19 bases between. The CDR3 totals 14 residues. Germline-derived CDR1 and CDR2 are MNHEY and SVGAGI. In DNA form, the CDR3 reads TGTGCCACCTCCCGGGCGGAACAGGGCTATGGCTACACCTTC. Protein: CATSRAEQGYGYTF.

The chain combines TRBV3-1 (or the pseudogene TRBV3-2) with TRBJ1-2, with TRBD1 matching over 12 bases. This CDR3 is 17 amino acids long. The V segment lost 4 bases and the J segment 6 bases; nucleotides outside the gene matches: 12. The germline gives CDR1 LGHDT, CDR2 YNNKEL (reference sequence). The CDR3 loop reads CASSRIGTGGAWDGYTF. CDR3 coding DNA: TGTGCCAGCAGCCGAATAGGGACAGGGGGCGCATGGGATGGCTACACCTTC.

The chain is built from TRBV11-2 and TRBJ1-6; D is perhaps TRBD1 (5 bases). The CDR3 sequence is 14 residues long. V dropped 2 bases and J dropped 10 bases, with 12 bases sitting between them. CDR1 is SGHAT and CDR2 is FQNNGV in the germline V gene. The CDR3 protein is CASSLLYGGSPLHF. The CDR3 DNA follows: TGTGCCAGCAGCTTACTTTACGGGGGGTCACCCCTCCACTTT.

The V gene is TRBV29-1, the J gene TRBJ1-4; 9 bases align to TRBD1. There are 14 residues in the CDR3. The trim removed 6 bases at V and 9 bases at J, leaving 11 bases unmatched. The germline V gene encodes CDR1 SQVTM and CDR2 ANQGSEA. CDR3 amino acids: CSVTSGTGQKKLFF. DNA for the CDR3: TGCAGCGTCACTTCCGGGACAGGGCAGAAAAAACTGTTTTTT.

This sequence joins TRBV28 and TRBJ2-7; TRBD2 aligns across 10 bases. V dropped 4 bases and J dropped 4; count of bases not matched to a gene: 10. There are 16 residues in the CDR3. Germline CDR1 reads MDHEN; CDR2 reads SYDVKM. As DNA, the CDR3 is TGTGCCAGCAGTTCTAAAGCGGGGGGGAATATTTACGAGCAGTACTTC. Its translation: CASSSKAGGNIYEQYF.

The chain couples TRBV27 to TRBJ2-5, with TRBD2 identical over 8 bases. The CDR3 contains 13 residues. V was clipped by 6 bases and J by 4 bases; unmatched bases: 4. Germline V gene data show CDR1 as MNHEY and CDR2 as SMNVEV (reference sequence). The CDR3 bases are TGTGCCAGCAGATACCGGGGGGGAGAGACCCAGTACTTC. Translating it yields CASRYRGGETQYF.

The DNA for the CDR3 is TGTGCCAGTATGTACAGGCCACTTAGCAATCAGCCCCAGCATTTT. Encoded protein: CASMYRPLSNQPQHF. This chain uses TRBV19 with TRBJ1-5, with TRBD1 as a possible D gene (5 bases). The CDR3 has 15 amino acids. V lost 7 bases and J 0 bases, leaving 13 bases between the germline ends. Germline V gives CDR1 LNHDA, CDR2 SQIVND (reference sequence).

The rearrangement links TRBV19 to TRBJ2-7; tentatively, D is TRBD1 (5 bases). CDR3 length: 16 residues. Germline V gene sequence: CDR1 LNHDA, CDR2 SQIVND (reference sequence). Trimming cost V 1 base and J 3 bases, with 16 bases left between them. CDR3 region: CASSIAGRASLYEQYF. The CDR3 DNA follows: TGTGCCAGTAGTATAGCCGGCAGGGCCTCTCTCTACGAGCAGTACTTC.

The genes are TRBV18 and TRBJ2-7, with 9 bases matching TRBD1. Looked up from germline, CDR1 is KGHSH and CDR2 is LQKENI. The CDR3 sequence is 14 residues long. The V segment lost 5 bases and the J segment 4 bases; nucleotides outside the gene matches: 6. The CDR3 reads CASSGPGQGYEQYF. The DNA for the CDR3 is TGTGCCAGCTCAGGGCCGGGACAGGGTTACGAGCAGTACTTC.

The genes are TRBV19 and TRBJ2-1, with D perhaps TRBD1 (6 bases). CDR1 and CDR2 (germline): LNHDA, SQIVND (reference sequence). V lost 5 bases to trimming and J lost 2 bases, with 19 bases between them. The CDR3 runs 17 residues. CDR3 in DNA: TGTGCCAGTAGTCCTGGCTTGACAGGATTCACCTACAATGAGCAGTTCTTC. It specifies CASSPGLTGFTYNEQFF.